The present T cell receptor (beta chain) was sequenced within a study of stem cell transplantation in POMP-related autoinflammatory disease. Libraries were prepared by immunoSEQ multiplex PCR; TCRdb keeps only in-frame clonotypes and omits some of them. Of some 26,000 clones detected, 82% appear once; the ten largest clones hold around 2.6%. Sequencing was performed on CD4+ T cells from PBMCs, taken before stem cell transplantation. The receptor was isolated from a human donor with POMP-related autoinflammation and immune dysregulation (PRAID).

The CDR3 bases are TGCAGCGTTGAAGGCGCCCGTGGCAGGGGGGACACTGAAGCTTTCTTT. Its protein is CSVEGARGRGDTEAFF. V is TRBV29-1 and J is TRBJ1-1; TRBD1 matches 7 bases. Unmatched junction bases numbered 11, after V lost 1 base and J lost 3 bases. The CDR3 length is 16 residues. CDR1 and CDR2 from the germline V gene are SQVTM and ANQGSEA.